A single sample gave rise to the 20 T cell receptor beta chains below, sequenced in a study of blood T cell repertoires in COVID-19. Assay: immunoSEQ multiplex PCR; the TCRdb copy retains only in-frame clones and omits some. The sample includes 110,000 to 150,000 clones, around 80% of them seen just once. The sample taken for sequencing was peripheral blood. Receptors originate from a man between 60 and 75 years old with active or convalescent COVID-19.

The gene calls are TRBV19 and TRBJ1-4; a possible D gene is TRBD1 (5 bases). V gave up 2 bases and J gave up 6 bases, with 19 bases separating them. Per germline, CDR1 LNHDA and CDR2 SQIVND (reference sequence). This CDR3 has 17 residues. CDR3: CASSIPIWGGEDEKLFF. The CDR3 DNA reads TGTGCCAGTAGTATACCCATTTGGGGCGGGGAAGATGAAAAACTGTTTTTT.

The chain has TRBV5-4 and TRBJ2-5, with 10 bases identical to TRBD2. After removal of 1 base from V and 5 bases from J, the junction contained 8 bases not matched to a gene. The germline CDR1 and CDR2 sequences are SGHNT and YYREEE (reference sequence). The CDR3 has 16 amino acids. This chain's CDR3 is CASSLPSGGARETQYF. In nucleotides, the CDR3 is TGTGCCAGCAGCTTGCCGAGCGGGGGGGCCCGGGAGACCCAGTACTTC.

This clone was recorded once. The CDR3 sequence: CASSLAVPLNTEAFF. CDR3 bases: TGTGCCAGCAGCTTAGCTGTTCCATTGAACACTGAAGCTTTCTTT. The V gene is TRBV7-8, the J gene TRBJ1-1; D not resolved. The V end was cut by 0 bases, the J end by 0 bases, with 8 bases between. The germline gives CDR1 SGHVS, CDR2 FQNEAQ. The CDR3 is made up of 15 amino acids.

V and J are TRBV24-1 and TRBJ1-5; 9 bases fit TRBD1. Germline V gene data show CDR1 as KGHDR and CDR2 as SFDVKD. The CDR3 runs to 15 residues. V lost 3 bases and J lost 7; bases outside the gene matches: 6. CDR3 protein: CATSDTGGRGQPQHF. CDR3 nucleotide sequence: TGTGCCACCAGTGATACAGGGGGCCGAGGACAGCCCCAGCATTTT.

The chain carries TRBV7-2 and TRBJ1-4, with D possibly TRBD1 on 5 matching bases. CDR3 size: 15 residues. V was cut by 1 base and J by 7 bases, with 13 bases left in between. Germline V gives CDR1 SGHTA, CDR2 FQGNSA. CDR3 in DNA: TGTGCCAGCAGCTTAGGCAGGGCGGTCGGTGAAAAACTGTTTTTT. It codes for CASSLGRAVGEKLFF.

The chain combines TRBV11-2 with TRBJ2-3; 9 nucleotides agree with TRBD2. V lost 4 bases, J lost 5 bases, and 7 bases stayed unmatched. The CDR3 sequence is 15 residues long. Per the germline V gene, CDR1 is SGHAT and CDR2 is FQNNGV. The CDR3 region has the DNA TGTGCCAGCAGCTACCTAGCGGGAATCGAAGATACGCAGTATTTT. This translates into CASSYLAGIEDTQYF. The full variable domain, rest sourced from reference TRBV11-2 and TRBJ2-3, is EAGVAQSPRYKIIEKRQSVAFWCNPISGHATLYWYQQILGQGPKLLIQFQNNGVVDDSQLPKDRFSAERLKGVDSTLKIQPAKLEDSAVYLCASSYLAGIEDTQYFGPGTRLTVL.

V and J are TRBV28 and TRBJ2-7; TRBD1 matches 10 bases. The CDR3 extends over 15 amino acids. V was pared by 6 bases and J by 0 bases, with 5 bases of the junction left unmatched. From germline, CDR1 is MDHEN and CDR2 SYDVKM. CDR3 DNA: TGTGCCAGCAGACCCGGACAGGGGGGCTCCTACGAGCAGTACTTC. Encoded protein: CASRPGQGGSYEQYF.

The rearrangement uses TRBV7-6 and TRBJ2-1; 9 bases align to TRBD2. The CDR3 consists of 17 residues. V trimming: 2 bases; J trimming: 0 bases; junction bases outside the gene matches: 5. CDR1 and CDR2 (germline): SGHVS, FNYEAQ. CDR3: CASSLIVSGSSYNEQFF. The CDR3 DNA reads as TGTGCCAGCAGCTTAATCGTTAGCGGGAGCTCCTACAATGAGCAGTTCTTC.

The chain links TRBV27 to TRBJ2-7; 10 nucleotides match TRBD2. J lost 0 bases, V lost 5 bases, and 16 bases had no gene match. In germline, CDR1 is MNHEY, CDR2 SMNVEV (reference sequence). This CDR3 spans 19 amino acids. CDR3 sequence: CASSPLPGTSDLHSYEQYF. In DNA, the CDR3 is TGTGCCAGCAGTCCGCTCCCCGGGACTAGCGATTTACACTCCTACGAGCAGTACTTC.

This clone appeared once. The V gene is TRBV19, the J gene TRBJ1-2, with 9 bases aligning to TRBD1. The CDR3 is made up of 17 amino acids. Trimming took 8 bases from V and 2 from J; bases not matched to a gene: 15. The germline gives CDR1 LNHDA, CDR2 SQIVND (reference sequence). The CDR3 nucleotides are TGTGCCAGTGGACCGGGACAGGGTGGTGTGCGGAACTATGGCTACACCTTC. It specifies CASGPGQGGVRNYGYTF.

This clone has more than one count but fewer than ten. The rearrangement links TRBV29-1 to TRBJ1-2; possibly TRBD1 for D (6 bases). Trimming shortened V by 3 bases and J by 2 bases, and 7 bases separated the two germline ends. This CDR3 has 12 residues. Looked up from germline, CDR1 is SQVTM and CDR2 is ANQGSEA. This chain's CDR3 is CSVDTGNYGYTF. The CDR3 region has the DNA TGCAGCGTTGATACAGGGAACTATGGCTACACCTTC.

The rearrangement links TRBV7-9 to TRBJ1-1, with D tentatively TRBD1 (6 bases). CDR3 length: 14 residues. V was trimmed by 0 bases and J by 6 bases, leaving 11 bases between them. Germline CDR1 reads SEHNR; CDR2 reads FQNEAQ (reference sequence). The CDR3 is CASSLAVRGAEAFF. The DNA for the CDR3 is TGTGCCAGCAGCTTAGCGGTCAGGGGCGCTGAAGCTTTCTTT.

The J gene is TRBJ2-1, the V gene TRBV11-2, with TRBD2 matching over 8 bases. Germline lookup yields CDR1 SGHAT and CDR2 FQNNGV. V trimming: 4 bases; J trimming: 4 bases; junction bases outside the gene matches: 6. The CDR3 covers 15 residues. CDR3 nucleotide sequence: TGTGCCAGCAGCTCCAGCGGGAGTCGATACAATGAGCAGTTCTTC. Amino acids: CASSSSGSRYNEQFF.

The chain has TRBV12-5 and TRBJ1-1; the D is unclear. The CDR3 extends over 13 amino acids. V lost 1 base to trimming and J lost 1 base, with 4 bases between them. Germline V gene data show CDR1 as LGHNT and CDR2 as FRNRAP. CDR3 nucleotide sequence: TGTGCTAGTGGTTTGGGACAGAACACTGAAGCTTTCTTT. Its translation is CASGLGQNTEAFF.

DNA of the CDR3: TGTGCCAGTAGTATCCTTCGACTTTTCGATGGCTACACCTTC. Translation: CASSILRLFDGYTF. This chain joins TRBV19 and TRBJ1-2; D is unclear. V dropped 3 bases and J dropped 6 bases, with 14 bases sitting between them. The CDR3 runs to 14 residues. Germline CDR1 LNHDA, CDR2 SQIVND (reference sequence).

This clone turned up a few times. The CDR3 here is CASGYTGVSPLHF. CDR3 coding DNA: TGTGCCAGCGGATATACAGGGGTTTCACCCCTCCACTTT. The J gene is TRBJ1-6, the V gene TRBV2; TRBD1 matches 7 bases. The V segment lost 8 bases and the J segment 9 bases; nucleotides outside the gene matches: 7. The CDR3 loop spans 13 amino acids. Germline V gene sequence: CDR1 SNHLY, CDR2 FYNNEI.

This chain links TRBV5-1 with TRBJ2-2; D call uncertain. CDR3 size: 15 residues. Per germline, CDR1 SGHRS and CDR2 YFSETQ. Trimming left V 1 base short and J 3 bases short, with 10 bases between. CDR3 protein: CASSLSPGHTGELFF. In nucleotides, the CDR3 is TGCGCCAGCAGCTTGAGTCCAGGTCACACCGGGGAGCTGTTTTTT.

CDR3 in amino acids: CASSPSRQSNGNTIYF. DNA for the CDR3: TGTGCCAGCTCACCATCTCGACAGTCGAATGGAAACACCATATATTTT. V and J are TRBV18 and TRBJ1-3; tentatively, D is TRBD1 (5 bases). CDR3 size: 16 residues. Trimming stripped 2 bases from V and 3 bases from J, with 14 bases between. Per germline, CDR1 KGHSH and CDR2 LQKENI.

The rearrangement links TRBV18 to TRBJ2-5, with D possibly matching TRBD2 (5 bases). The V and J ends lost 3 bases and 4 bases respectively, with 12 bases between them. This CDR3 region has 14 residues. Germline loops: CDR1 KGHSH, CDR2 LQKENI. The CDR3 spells CASSPPTSRETQYF. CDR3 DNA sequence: TGTGCCAGCTCACCGCCCACTAGTCGAGAGACCCAGTACTTC.

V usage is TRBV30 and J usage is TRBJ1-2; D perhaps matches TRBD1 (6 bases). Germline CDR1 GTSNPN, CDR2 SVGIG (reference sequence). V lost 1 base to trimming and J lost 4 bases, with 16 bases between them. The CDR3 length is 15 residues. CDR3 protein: CAWSGNRVWGYGYTF. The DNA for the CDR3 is TGTGCCTGGAGTGGTAACAGGGTGTGGGGCTATGGCTACACCTTC.